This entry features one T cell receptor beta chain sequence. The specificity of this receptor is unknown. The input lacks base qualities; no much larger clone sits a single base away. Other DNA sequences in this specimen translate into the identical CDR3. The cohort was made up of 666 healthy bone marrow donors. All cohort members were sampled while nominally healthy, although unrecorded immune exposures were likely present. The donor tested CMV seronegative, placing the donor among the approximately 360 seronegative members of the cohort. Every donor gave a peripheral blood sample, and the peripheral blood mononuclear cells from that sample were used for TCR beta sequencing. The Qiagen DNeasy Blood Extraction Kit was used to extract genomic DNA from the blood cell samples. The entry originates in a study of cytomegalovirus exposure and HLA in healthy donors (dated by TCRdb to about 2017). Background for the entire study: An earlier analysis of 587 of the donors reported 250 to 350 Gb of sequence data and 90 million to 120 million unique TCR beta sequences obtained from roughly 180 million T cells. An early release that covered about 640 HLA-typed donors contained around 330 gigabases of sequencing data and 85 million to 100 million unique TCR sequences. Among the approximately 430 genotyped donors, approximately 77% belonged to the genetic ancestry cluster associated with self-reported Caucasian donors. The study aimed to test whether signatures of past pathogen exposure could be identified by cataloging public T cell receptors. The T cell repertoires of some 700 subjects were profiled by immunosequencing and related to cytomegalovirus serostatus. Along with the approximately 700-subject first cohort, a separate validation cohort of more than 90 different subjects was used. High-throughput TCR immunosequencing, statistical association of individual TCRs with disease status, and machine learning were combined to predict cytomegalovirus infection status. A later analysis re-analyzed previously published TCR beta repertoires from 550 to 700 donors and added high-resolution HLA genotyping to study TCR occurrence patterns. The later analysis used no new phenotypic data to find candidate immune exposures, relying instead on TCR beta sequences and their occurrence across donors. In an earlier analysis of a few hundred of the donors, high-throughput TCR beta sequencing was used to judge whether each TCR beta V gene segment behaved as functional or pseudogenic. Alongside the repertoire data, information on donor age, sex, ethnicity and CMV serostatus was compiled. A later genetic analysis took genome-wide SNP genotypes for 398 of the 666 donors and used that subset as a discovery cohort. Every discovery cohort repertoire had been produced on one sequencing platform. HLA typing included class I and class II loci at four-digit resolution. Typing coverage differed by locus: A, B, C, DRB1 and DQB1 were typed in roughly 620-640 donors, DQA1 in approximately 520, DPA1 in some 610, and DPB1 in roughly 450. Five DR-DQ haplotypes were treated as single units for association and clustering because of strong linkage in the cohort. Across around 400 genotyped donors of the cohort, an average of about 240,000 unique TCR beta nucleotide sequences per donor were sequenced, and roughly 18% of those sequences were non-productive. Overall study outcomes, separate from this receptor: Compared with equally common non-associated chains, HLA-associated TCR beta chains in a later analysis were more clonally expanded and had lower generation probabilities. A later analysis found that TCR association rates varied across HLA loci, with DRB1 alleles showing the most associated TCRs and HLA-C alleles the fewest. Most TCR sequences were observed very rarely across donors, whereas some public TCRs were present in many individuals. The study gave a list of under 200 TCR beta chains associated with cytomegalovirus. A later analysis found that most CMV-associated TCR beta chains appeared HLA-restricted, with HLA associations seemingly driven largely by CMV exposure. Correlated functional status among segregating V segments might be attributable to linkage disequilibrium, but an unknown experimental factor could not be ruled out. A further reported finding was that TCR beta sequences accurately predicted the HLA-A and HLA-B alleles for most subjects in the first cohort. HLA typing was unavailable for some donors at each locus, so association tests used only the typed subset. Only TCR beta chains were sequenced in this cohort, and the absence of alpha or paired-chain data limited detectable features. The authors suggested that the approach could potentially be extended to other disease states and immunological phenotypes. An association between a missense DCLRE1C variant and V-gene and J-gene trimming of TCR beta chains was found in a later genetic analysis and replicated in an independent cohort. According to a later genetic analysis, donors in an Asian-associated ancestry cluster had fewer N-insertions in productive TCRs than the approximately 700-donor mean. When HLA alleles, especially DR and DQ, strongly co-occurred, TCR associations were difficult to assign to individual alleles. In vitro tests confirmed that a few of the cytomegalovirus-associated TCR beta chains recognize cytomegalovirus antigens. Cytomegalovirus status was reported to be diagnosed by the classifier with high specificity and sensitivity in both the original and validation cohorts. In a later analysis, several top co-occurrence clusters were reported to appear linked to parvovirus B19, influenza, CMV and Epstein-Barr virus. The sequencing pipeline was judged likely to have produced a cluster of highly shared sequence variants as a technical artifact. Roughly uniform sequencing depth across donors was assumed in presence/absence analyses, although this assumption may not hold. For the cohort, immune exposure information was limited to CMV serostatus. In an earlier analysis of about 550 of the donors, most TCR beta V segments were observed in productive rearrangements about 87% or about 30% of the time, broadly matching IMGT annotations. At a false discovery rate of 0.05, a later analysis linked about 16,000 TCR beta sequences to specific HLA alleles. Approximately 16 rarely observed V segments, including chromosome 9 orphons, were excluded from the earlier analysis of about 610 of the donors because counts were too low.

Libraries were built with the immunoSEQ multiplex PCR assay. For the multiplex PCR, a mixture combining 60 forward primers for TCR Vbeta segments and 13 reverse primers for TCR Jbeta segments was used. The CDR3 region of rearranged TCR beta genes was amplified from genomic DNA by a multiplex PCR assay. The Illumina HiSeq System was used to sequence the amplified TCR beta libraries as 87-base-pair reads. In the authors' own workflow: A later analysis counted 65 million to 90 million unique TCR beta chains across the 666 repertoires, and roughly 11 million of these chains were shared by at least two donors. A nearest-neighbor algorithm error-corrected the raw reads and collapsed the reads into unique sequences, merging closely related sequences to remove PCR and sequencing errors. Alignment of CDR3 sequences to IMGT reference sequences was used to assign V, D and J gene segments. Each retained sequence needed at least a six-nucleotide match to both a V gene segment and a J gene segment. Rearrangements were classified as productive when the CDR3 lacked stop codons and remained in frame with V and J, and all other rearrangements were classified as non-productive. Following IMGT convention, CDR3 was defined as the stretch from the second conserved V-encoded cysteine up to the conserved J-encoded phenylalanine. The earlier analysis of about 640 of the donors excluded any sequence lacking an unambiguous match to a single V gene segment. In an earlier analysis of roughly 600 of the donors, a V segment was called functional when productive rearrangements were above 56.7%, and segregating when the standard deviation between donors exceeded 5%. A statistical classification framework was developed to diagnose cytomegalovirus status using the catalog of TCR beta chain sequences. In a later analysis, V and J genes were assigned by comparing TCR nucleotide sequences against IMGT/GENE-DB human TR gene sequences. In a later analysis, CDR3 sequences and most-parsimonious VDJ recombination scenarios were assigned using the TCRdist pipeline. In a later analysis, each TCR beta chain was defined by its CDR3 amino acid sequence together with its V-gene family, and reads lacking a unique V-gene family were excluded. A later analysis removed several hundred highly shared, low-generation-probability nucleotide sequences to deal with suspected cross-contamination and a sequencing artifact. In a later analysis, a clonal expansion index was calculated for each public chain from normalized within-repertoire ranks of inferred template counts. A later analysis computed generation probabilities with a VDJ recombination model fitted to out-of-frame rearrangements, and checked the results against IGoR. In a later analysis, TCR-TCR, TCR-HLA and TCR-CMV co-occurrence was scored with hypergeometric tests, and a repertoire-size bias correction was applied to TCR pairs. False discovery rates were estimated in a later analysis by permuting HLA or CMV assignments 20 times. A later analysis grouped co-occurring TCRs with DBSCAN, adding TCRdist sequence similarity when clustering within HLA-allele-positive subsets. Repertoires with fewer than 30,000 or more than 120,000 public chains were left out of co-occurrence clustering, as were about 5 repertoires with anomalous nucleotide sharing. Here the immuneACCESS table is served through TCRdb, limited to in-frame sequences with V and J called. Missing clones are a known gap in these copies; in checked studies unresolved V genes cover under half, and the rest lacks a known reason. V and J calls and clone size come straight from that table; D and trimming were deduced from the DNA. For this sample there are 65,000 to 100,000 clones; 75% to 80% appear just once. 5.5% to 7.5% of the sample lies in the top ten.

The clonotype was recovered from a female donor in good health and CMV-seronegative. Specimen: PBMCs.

The CDR3 is CASSFSGAYNEQFF. The nucleotides are TGCGCCAGCAGCTTCAGCGGAGCCTACAATGAGCAGTTCTTC. Recombination connected TRBV5-1 to TRBJ2-1, with a tentative D gene TRBD2 over 5 matching bases. CDR1 and CDR2, looked up from the germline V gene, are SGHRS and YFSETQ. Measured from the cysteine to the phenylalanine, the CDR3 is 14 residues long. Only the CDR3 part of the read is kept: 42 bases, read in frame from the first base. V is reduced by 2 bases and J by 2 bases, leaving a spacing of 8 bases between them.